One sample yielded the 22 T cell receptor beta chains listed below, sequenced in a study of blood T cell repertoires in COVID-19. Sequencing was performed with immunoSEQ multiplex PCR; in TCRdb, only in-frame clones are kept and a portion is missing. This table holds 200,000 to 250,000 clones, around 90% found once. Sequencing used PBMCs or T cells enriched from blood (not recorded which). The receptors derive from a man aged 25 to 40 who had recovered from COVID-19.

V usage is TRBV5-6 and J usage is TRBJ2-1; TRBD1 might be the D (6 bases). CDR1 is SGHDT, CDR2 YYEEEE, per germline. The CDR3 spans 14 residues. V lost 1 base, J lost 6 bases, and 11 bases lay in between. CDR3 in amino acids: CASSLPGVGNEQFF. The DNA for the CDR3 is TGTGCCAGCAGCTTGCCAGGGGTAGGCAATGAGCAGTTCTTC.

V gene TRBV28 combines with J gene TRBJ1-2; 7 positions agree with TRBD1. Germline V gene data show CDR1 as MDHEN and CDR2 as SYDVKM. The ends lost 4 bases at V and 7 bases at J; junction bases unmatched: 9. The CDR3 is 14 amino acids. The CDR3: CASSSSDRVGGYTF. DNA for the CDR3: TGTGCCAGCAGTTCCTCCGACAGGGTGGGTGGCTACACCTTC.

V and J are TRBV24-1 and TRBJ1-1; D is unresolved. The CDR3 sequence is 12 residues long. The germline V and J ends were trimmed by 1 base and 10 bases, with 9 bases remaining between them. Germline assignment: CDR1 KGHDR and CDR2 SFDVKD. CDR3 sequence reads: CATSDLAGRAFF. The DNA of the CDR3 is TGTGCCACCAGTGATTTAGCGGGTAGAGCTTTCTTT.

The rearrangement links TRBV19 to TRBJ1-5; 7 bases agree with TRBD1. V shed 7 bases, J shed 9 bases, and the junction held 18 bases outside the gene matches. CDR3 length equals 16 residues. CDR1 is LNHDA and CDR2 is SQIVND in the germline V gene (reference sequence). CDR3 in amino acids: CASNKNTGTDGGPQHF. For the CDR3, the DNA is TGTGCCAGTAACAAAAACACCGGGACAGATGGTGGGCCCCAGCATTTT.

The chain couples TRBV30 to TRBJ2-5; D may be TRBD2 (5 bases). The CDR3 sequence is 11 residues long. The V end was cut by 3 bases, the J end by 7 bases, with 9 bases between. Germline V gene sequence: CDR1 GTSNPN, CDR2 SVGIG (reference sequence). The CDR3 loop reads CAWSLRGTQYF. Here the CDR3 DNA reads TGTGCCTGGAGCCTCCGGGGGACCCAGTACTTC.

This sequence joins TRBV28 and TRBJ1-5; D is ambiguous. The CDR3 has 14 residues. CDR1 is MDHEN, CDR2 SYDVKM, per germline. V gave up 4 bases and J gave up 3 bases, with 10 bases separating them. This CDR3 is CASSYLQINQPQHF. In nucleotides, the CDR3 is TGTGCCAGCAGTTACCTACAGATCAATCAGCCCCAGCATTTT.

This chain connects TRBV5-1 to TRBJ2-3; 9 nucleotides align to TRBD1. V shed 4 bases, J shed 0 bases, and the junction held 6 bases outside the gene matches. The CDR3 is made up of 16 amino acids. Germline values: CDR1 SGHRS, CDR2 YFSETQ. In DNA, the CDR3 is TGCGCCAGCAGCCTCAAGGACAGGGGCAGCACAGATACGCAGTATTTT. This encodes CASSLKDRGSTDTQYF.

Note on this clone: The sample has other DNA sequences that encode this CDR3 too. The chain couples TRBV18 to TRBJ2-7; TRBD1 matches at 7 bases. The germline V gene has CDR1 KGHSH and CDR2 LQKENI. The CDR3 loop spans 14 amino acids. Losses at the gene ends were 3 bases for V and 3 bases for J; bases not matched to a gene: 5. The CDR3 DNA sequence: TGTGCCAGCTCACCTTCGGGACAGAACTACGAGCAGTACTTC. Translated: CASSPSGQNYEQYF.

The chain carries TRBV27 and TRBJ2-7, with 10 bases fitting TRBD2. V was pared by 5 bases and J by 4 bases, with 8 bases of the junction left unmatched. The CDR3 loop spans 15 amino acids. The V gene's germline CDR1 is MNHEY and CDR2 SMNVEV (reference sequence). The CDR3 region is CASSGLAGEFYEQYF. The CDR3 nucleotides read TGTGCCAGCAGTGGGCTAGCGGGAGAATTTTACGAGCAGTACTTC.

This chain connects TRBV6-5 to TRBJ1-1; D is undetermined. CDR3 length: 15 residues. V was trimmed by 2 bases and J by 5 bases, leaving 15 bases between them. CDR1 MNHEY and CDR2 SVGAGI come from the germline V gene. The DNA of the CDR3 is TGTGCCAGCAGTTACCAGTTTCCACCACATACTGAAGCTTTCTTT. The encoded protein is CASSYQFPPHTEAFF.

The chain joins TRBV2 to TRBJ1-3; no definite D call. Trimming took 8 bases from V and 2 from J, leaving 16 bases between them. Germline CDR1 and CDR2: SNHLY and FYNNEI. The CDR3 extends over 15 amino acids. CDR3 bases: TGTGCCAGCGGTCAATCACGGGTAGCTGGAAACACCATATATTTT. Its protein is CASGQSRVAGNTIYF.

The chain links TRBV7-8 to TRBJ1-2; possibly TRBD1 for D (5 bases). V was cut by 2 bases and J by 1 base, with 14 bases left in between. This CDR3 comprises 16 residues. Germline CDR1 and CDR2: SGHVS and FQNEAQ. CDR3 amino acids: CASSLRAGGGNYGYTF. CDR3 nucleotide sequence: TGTGCCAGCAGCTTAAGGGCCGGGGGAGGTAACTATGGCTACACCTTC.

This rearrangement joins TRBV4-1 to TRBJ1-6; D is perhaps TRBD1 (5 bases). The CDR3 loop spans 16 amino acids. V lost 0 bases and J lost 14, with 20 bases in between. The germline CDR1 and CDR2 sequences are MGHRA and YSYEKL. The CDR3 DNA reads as TGCGCCAGCAGCCAAGATCATATGGGGCGGGGGATGGCCCTCCACTTT. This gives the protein CASSQDHMGRGMALHF.

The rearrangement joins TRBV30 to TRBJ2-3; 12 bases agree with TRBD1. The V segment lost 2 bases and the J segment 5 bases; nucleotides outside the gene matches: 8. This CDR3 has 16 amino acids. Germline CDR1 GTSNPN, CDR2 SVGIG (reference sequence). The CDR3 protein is CAWSPRGQGARDTQYF. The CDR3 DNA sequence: TGTGCCTGGAGTCCCCGGGGACAGGGGGCGCGAGATACGCAGTATTTT.

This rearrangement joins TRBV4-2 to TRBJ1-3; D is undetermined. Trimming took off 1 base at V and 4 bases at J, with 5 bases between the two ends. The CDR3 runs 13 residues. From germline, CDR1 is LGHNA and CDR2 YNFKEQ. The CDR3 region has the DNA TGTGCCAGCAGCCAAGGGAGGGGAAACACCATATATTTT. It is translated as CASSQGRGNTIYF.

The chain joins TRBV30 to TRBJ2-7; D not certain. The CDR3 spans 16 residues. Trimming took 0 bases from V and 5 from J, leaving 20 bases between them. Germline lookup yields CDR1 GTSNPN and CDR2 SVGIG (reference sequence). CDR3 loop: CAWSVLLPVRGNEQYF. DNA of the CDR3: TGTGCCTGGAGTGTACTCCTCCCTGTACGAGGCAACGAGCAGTACTTC.

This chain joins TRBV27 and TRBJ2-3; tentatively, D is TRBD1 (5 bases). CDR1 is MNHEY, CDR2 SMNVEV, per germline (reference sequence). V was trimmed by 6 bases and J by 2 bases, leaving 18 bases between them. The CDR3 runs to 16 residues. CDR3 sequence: CASSQTPQGSTDTQYF. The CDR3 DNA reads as TGTGCCAGCAGCCAGACCCCCCAGGGATCCACAGATACGCAGTATTTT.

DNA for the CDR3: TGTGCCAGCAGTTACTATAGCAATCAGCCCCAGCATTTT. Translated, it gives CASSYYSNQPQHF. V gene TRBV12-3 or TRBV12-4 combines with J gene TRBJ1-5; D not certain. The CDR3 consists of 13 residues. The V end was cut by 4 bases, the J end by 0 bases, with 4 bases between.

Here the CDR3 DNA reads TGTGCCAGCAGTTTGTTGGCTAGCGGGAGAAATGAGCAGTTCTTC. Encoded protein: CASSLLASGRNEQFF. The J gene is TRBJ2-1, the V gene TRBV27, with TRBD2 matching 10 bases. The CDR3 contains 15 residues. The ends lost 3 bases at V and 7 bases at J; junction bases unmatched: 6. Germline V gene sequence: CDR1 MNHEY, CDR2 SMNVEV (reference sequence).

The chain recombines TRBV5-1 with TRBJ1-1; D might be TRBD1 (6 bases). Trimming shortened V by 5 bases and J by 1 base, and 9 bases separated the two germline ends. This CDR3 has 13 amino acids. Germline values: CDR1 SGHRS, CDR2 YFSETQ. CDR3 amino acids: CASSSGQNTEAFF. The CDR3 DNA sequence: TGCGCCAGCAGTTCGGGACAGAACACTGAAGCTTTCTTT.

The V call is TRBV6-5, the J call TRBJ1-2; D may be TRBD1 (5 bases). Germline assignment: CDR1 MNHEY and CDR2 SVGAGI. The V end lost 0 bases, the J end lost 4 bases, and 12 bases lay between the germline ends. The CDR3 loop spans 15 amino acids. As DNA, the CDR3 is TGTGCCAGCAGTTACTCAATGACAGCTACCTATGGCTACACCTTC. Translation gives CASSYSMTATYGYTF.

CDR3: CASAPWVGQIQITDTQYF. Here the CDR3 DNA reads TGTGCCAGCGCGCCCTGGGTCGGACAGATTCAAATCACAGATACGCAGTATTTT. J is TRBJ2-3 and V is TRBV11-2; tentative D call: TRBD1 (6 bases). Germline-derived CDR1 and CDR2 are SGHAT and FQNNGV. The CDR3 sequence is 18 residues long. The germline V and J ends were trimmed by 8 bases and 2 bases, with 26 bases remaining between them. Using reference TRBV11-2 and TRBJ2-3 for the parts outside the CDR3, the full variable domain is EAGVAQSPRYKIIEKRQSVAFWCNPISGHATLYWYQQILGQGPKLLIQFQNNGVVDDSQLPKDRFSAERLKGVDSTLKIQPAKLEDSAVYLCASAPWVGQIQITDTQYFGPGTRLTVL.